The 25 T cell receptor beta chains given below trace back to one sample, sequenced in a study of shared clonotypes between healthy human individuals. TCRdb's table, derived via immunoSEQ multiplex PCR, lists solely in-frame clones and lacks some. Altogether 1.5 million to 1.9 million clones are present, under 99% being singletons, with the ten largest covering around 0.45%. The sequencing input was naive CD4+ T cells sorted from blood. Subset noted: CD45RA+ positively selected. The receptors come from a man younger than 45 in good health.

The rearrangement uses TRBV2 and TRBJ1-1, with 11 bases identical to TRBD1. Germline loops: CDR1 SNHLY, CDR2 FYNNEI. The CDR3 length is 15 residues. V gave up 7 bases and J gave up 5 bases; unmatched junction bases: 9. The CDR3 bases are TGTGCCAGCATCCGGGGACAGGGGGGAAGGACTGAAGCTTTCTTT. This sequence encodes CASIRGQGGRTEAFF.

The V and J genes are TRBV29-1 and TRBJ1-1; D perhaps matches TRBD1 (6 bases). The CDR3 length is 14 residues. V was pared by 2 bases and J by 1 base, with 11 bases between. Germline CDR1 is SQVTM and CDR2 is ANQGSEA. The CDR3 bases are TGCAGCGTTGAAATTGAGGGGGGGAACACTGAAGCTTTCTTT. Translation: CSVEIEGGNTEAFF.

The chain recombines TRBV29-1 with TRBJ2-1; TRBD2 matches at 7 bases. Germline CDR1 is SQVTM and CDR2 is ANQGSEA. The CDR3 has 15 amino acids. Losses at the gene ends were 5 bases for V and 3 bases for J; bases not matched to a gene: 10. The CDR3 here is CSVPAASGVYNEQFF. For the CDR3, the DNA is TGCAGCGTTCCCGCGGCTAGCGGAGTCTACAATGAGCAGTTCTTC.

The chain carries TRBV7-9 and TRBJ2-4; D ambiguous. Trimming cost V 3 bases and J 1 base, with 10 bases left between them. From germline, CDR1 is SEHNR and CDR2 FQNEAQ (reference sequence). This CDR3 has 15 amino acids. Written as DNA, the CDR3 is TGTGCCAGCAGCTTGTTTGGACCGGCCAAAAACATTCAGTACTTC. Its protein is CASSLFGPAKNIQYF.

This chain joins TRBV11-2 and TRBJ1-1; D remains ambiguous. CDR3 length: 12 residues. Trimming stripped 1 base from V and 7 bases from J, with 7 bases between. In germline, CDR1 is SGHAT, CDR2 FQNNGV. The CDR3, as DNA: TGTGCCAGCAGCTTAGTGGCGGGTGAAGCTTTCTTT. Encoded protein: CASSLVAGEAFF.

The chain carries TRBV6-1 and TRBJ1-1, with D tentatively TRBD1 (6 bases). The germline V gene has CDR1 MNHNS and CDR2 SASEGT. The CDR3 consists of 12 residues. With 4 bases removed from V and 10 bases from J, the gap between germline ends came to 13 bases. The CDR3 sequence is CASSVRGFLAFF. The CDR3 nucleotides read TGTGCCAGCAGTGTCAGGGGATTCTTAGCTTTCTTT.

The chain employs TRBV27 and TRBJ1-1; 7 bases align to TRBD1. The V and J ends lost 8 bases and 3 bases, in that order; junction bases with no gene match: 3. The germline V gene has CDR1 MNHEY and CDR2 SMNVEV (reference sequence). The CDR3 spans 12 residues. The CDR3 here is CASGTAYTEAFF. DNA for the CDR3: TGTGCCAGCGGGACAGCGTACACTGAAGCTTTCTTT.

V and J are TRBV10-3 and TRBJ1-2; D is unresolved. CDR3 length: 14 residues. CDR1 and CDR2 from the germline V gene are ENHRY and SYGVKD. V lost 8 bases and J 4 bases, leaving 17 bases between the germline ends. The CDR3 protein is CAIGQGKSVYGYTF. In nucleotides, the CDR3 is TGTGCCATCGGGCAAGGGAAATCAGTCTATGGCTACACCTTC.

This clone was counted once. Here the CDR3 DNA reads TGTGCCAGCAGCTTTGACTATAGCTATGGCTACACCTTC. Translating gives CASSFDYSYGYTF. The V call is TRBV5-6, the J call TRBJ1-2; D not resolved. The V end lost 2 bases, the J end lost 4 bases, and 9 bases lay between the germline ends. Germline V gives CDR1 SGHDT, CDR2 YYEEEE. CDR3 length equals 13 residues.

With respect to this clone: In the same sample, other DNA sequences code for this CDR3. The chain has TRBV18 and TRBJ1-1, with D unclear. Trimming left V 2 bases short and J 7 bases short, with 5 bases between. Germline assignment: CDR1 KGHSH and CDR2 LQKENI. The CDR3 spans 11 residues. Here the CDR3 reads CASSPSGEAFF. As DNA, the CDR3 is TGTGCCAGCTCACCATCGGGTGAAGCTTTCTTT. Complete variable domain (other parts from reference TRBV18 and TRBJ1-1): NAGVMQNPRHLVRRRGQEARLRCSPMKGHSHVYWYRQLPEEGLKFMVYLQKENIIDESGMPKERFSAEFPKEGPSILRIQQVVRGDSAAYFCASSPSGEAFFGQGTRLTVV.

The CDR3 loop is CASSQAEGLGLFF. The CDR3 bases are TGCGCCAGCAGCCAGGCTGAGGGGTTAGGGCTGTTTTTT. The chain combines TRBV4-3 with TRBJ2-2, with D possibly being TRBD1 or TRBD2 (5 bases each). The CDR3 runs to 13 residues. Germline V gives CDR1 LGHNA, CDR2 YSLEER. V lost 3 bases and J lost 13, with 15 bases in between.

The rearrangement uses TRBV19 and TRBJ2-1; perhaps D is TRBD1 or TRBD2 (5 bases each). Germline loops: CDR1 LNHDA, CDR2 SQIVND (reference sequence). The CDR3 consists of 15 residues. Trimming stripped 3 bases from V and 3 bases from J, with 12 bases between. In DNA form, the CDR3 reads TGTGCCAGTAGTATTTCGAGGGGCAGCTACAATGAGCAGTTCTTC. Translating it yields CASSISRGSYNEQFF.

V gene TRBV5-1 combines with J gene TRBJ2-1, with 10 bases fitting TRBD2. This CDR3 is built from 17 residues. The V gene's germline CDR1 is SGHRS and CDR2 YFSETQ. Trimming at V came to 0 bases and at J to 3 bases, leaving 6 bases not matched to a gene. Written as DNA, the CDR3 is TGCGCCAGCAGCTTGGGAGCGGGAGGGCGGTTCTACAATGAGCAGTTCTTC. Translated: CASSLGAGGRFYNEQFF.

CDR3: CSGDSGYGYTF. The DNA of the CDR3 is TGCAGCGGCGACTCGGGGTATGGCTACACCTTC. The chain links TRBV29-1 to TRBJ1-2; D is ambiguous. Trimming took 7 bases from V and 5 from J, leaving 11 bases between them. Looked up from germline, CDR1 is SQVTM and CDR2 is ANQGSEA. This CDR3 is 11 amino acids long.

The V gene is TRBV5-1, the J gene TRBJ2-2; 8 bases agree with TRBD1. Trimming took 7 bases from V and 0 from J; bases not matched to a gene: 5. Germline V gene data show CDR1 as SGHRS and CDR2 as YFSETQ. The CDR3 totals 15 residues. Here the CDR3 reads CASQQGAPNTGELFF. CDR3 sequence (DNA): TGCGCCAGCCAGCAGGGGGCTCCGAACACCGGGGAGCTGTTTTTT.

The rearrangement uses TRBV7-9 and TRBJ2-7; weak D call: TRBD1 (6 bases). The germline V gene has CDR1 SEHNR and CDR2 FQNEAQ (reference sequence). The V and J ends lost 2 bases and 5 bases respectively, with 19 bases between them. This CDR3 is 16 amino acids long. DNA for the CDR3: TGTGCCAGCAGCTTAAAAGCGTCACCAGGGGTCCACGAGCAGTACTTC. Protein sequence: CASSLKASPGVHEQYF.

The chain has TRBV7-9 and TRBJ2-7; TRBD2 agrees at 7 bases. V was pared by 4 bases and J by 4 bases, with 7 bases of the junction left unmatched. The CDR3 is 14 residues long. Per the germline V gene, CDR1 is SEHNR and CDR2 is FQNEAQ (reference sequence). CDR3 in DNA: TGTGCCAGCAGCTCTGGCGGGAGTGCTTACGAGCAGTACTTC. The encoded protein is CASSSGGSAYEQYF.

The rearrangement joins TRBV2 to TRBJ2-7; 9 bases are a match to TRBD1. Germline values: CDR1 SNHLY, CDR2 FYNNEI. V trimming: 5 bases; J trimming: 4 bases; junction bases outside the gene matches: 12. This CDR3 is built from 16 residues. As DNA, the CDR3 is TGTGCCAGCAGTCCCTCTCCGGGACAGGGTCCGTACGAGCAGTACTTC. Translation gives CASSPSPGQGPYEQYF.

This chain connects TRBV30 to TRBJ1-2, with TRBD1 identical over 8 bases. Germline trimming cut 3 bases from V and 5 bases from J; bases unmatched to any gene: 5. The CDR3 totals 13 residues. The germline gives CDR1 GTSNPN, CDR2 SVGIG (reference sequence). CDR3 protein: CAWRTGQAYGYTF. The CDR3 DNA reads TGTGCCTGGAGGACGGGACAGGCATATGGCTACACCTTC.

Worth noting for this clone: Other DNA variants within this sample encode the same CDR3. The rearrangement links TRBV28 to TRBJ2-7; the match to TRBD1 covers 7 bases. Germline CDR1 MDHEN, CDR2 SYDVKM. With 6 bases clipped from V and 4 bases from J, the junction kept 6 bases outside the gene matches. The CDR3 is made up of 13 amino acids. DNA for the CDR3: TGTGCCAGCAGAGGGACAGCAACTTACGAGCAGTACTTC. It is translated as CASRGTATYEQYF.

This chain joins TRBV27 and TRBJ2-5; 9 positions match TRBD2. The junction had 6 bases not matched to a gene; V was cut back by 2 bases and J by 5 bases. CDR1 is MNHEY, CDR2 SMNVEV, per germline (reference sequence). The CDR3 has 15 amino acids. The CDR3 loop reads CASSLVLAGYETQYF. The CDR3 region has the DNA TGTGCCAGCAGTTTAGTCCTAGCGGGATACGAGACCCAGTACTTC.

The chain carries TRBV29-1 and TRBJ2-4; D could derive from TRBD1 or TRBD2 (6 bases each). The germline V gene encodes CDR1 SQVTM and CDR2 ANQGSEA. Trimming cost V 1 base and J 11 bases, with 15 bases left between them. The CDR3 has 13 residues. This chain's CDR3 is CSVEASGARVQYF. CDR3 in DNA: TGCAGCGTTGAAGCGTCGGGGGCTCGTGTTCAGTACTTC.

The J gene is TRBJ1-6, the V gene TRBV29-1; 9 nucleotides match TRBD1. Germline V CDR1 and CDR2: SQVTM, ANQGSEA. This CDR3 has 16 amino acids. Germline trimming cut 6 bases from V and 8 bases from J; bases unmatched to any gene: 14. CDR3 sequence: CSVLLRGQGTDSPLHF. CDR3 nucleotide sequence: TGCAGCGTATTACTACGGGGACAGGGTACGGATTCACCCCTCCACTTT.

The chain has TRBV7-9 and TRBJ2-1, with D perhaps matching TRBD1 (6 bases). Between the trimmed V and J ends, which lost 6 bases and 6 bases, there was a span of 15 bases. Germline V gene sequence: CDR1 SEHNR, CDR2 FQNEAQ (reference sequence). The CDR3 contains 14 residues. The CDR3 sequence: CASRRRGESNEQFF. DNA of the CDR3: TGTGCCAGCAGGCGCAGGGGTGAATCCAATGAGCAGTTCTTC. Full variable domain (missing parts from reference TRBV7-9 and TRBJ2-1): DTGVSQNPRHKITKRGQNVTFRCDPISEHNRLYWYRQTLGQGPEFLTYFQNEAQLEKSRLLSDRFSAERPKGSFSTLEIQRTEQGDSAMYLCASRRRGESNEQFFGPGTRLTVL.

The gene calls are TRBV4-2 and TRBJ2-7, with TRBD1 as a possible D gene (5 bases). The CDR3 is 16 residues long. Germline-derived CDR1 and CDR2 are LGHNA and YNFKEQ. The V end was cut by 0 bases, the J end by 3 bases, with 15 bases between. The CDR3 is CASSQETTAKGYEQYF. Here the CDR3 DNA reads TGTGCCAGCAGCCAAGAGACGACAGCGAAGGGCTACGAGCAGTACTTC.